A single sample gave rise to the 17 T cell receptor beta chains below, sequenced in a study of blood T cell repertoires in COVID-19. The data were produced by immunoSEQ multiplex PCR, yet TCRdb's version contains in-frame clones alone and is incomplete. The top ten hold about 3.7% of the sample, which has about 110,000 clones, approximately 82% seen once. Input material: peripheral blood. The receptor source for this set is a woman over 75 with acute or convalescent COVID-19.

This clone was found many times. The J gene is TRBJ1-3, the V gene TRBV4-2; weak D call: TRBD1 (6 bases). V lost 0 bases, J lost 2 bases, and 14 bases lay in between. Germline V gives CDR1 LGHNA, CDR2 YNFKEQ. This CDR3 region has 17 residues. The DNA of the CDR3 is TGTGCCAGCAGCCAAGAAGTCTTAGCAGGGGCTGGAAACACCATATATTTT. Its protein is CASSQEVLAGAGNTIYF.

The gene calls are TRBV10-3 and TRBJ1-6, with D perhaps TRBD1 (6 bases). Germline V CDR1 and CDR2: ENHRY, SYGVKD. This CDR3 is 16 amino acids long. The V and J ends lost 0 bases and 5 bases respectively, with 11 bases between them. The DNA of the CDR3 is TGTGCCATCAGTGAGTCGGGGGCCCAAAATAATTCACCCCTCCACTTT. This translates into CAISESGAQNNSPLHF.

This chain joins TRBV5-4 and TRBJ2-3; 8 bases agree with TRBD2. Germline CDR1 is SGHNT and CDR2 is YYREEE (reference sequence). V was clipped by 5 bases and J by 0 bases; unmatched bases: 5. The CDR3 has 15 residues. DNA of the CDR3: TGTGCCAGCAGGTATAGCGGGACTAGCACAGATACGCAGTATTTT. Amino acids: CASRYSGTSTDTQYF.

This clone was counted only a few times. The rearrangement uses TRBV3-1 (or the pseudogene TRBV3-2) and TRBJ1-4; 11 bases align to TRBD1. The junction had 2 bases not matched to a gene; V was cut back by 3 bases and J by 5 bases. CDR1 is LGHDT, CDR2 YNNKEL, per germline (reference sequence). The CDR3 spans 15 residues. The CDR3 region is CASSHGQGANEKLFF. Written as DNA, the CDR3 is TGTGCCAGCAGCCACGGACAGGGGGCAAATGAAAAACTGTTTTTT.

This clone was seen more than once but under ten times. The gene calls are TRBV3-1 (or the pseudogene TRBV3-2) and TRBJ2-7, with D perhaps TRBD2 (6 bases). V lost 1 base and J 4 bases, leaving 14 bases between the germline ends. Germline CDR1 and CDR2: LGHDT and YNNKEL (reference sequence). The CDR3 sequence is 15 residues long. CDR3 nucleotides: TGTGCCAGCAGCCAAGCCCCCTCCCTAGCGTACGAGCAGTACTTC. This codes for CASSQAPSLAYEQYF.

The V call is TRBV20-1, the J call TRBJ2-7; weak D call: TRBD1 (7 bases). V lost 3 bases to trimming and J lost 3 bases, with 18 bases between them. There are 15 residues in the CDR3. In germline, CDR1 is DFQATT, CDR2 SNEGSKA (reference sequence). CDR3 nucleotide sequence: TGCAGTGCTAGTCCCCCGAACAGGGGACTCTACGAGCAGTACTTC. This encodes CSASPPNRGLYEQYF.

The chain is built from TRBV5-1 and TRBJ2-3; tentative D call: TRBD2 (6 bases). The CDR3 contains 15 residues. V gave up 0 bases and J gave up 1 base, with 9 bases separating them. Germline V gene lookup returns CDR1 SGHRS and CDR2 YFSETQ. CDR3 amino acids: CASSLAGAGTDTQYF. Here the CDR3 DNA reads TGCGCCAGCAGCTTGGCGGGAGCTGGCACAGATACGCAGTATTTT.

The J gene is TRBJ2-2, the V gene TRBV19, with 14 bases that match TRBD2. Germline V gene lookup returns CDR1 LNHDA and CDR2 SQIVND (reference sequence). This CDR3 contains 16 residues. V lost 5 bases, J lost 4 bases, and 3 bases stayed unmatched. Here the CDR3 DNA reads TGTGCCAGTAGTCCGGGACTAGCGGGGGTCACCGGGGAGCTGTTTTTT. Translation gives CASSPGLAGVTGELFF.

The CDR3, as DNA: TGCGCCAGCAGTGTCGGGACAGGGGGCGCAAATTCACCCCTCCACTTT. As protein: CASSVGTGGANSPLHF. This chain connects TRBV10-2 to TRBJ1-6; 12 nucleotides line up with TRBD1. The germline V gene encodes CDR1 WSHSY and CDR2 SAAADI. This CDR3 comprises 16 residues. V was pared by 4 bases and J by 7 bases, with 5 bases of the junction left unmatched.

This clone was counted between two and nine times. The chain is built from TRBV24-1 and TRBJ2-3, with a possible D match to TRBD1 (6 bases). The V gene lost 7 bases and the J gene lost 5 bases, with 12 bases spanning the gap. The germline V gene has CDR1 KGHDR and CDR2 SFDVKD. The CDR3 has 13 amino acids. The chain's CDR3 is CATSEGVIDTQYF. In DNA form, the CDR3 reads TGTGCCACCAGCGAGGGGGTAATAGATACGCAGTATTTT.

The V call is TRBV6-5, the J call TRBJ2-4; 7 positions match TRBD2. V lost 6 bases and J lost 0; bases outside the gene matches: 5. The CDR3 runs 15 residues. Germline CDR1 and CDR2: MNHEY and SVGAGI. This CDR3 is CASRGGDGAKNIQYF. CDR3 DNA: TGTGCCAGCAGGGGGGGGGATGGAGCCAAAAACATTCAGTACTTC.

CDR3 amino acids: CASSLRVTGTSGRWGEQFF. In DNA form, the CDR3 reads TGTGCCAGCAGCTTAAGAGTAACCGGGACTAGCGGGAGATGGGGGGAGCAGTTCTTC. The V gene is TRBV7-9, the J gene TRBJ2-1; TRBD2 aligns across 14 bases. The germline V gene encodes CDR1 SEHNR and CDR2 FQNEAQ (reference sequence). The ends lost 2 bases at V and 10 bases at J; junction bases unmatched: 16. The CDR3 is 19 residues long.

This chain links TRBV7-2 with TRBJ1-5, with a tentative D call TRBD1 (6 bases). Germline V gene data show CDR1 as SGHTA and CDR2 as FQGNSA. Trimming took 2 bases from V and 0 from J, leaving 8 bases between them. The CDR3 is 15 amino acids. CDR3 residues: CASSLSRGSNQPQHF. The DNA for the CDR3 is TGTGCCAGCAGCTTAAGCAGGGGTAGCAATCAGCCCCAGCATTTT. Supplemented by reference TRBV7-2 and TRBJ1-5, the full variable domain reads GAGVSQSPSNKVTEKGKDVELRCDPISGHTALYWYRQSLGQGLEFLIYFQGNSAPDKSGLPSDRFSAERTGGSVSTLTIQRTQQEDSAVYLCASSLSRGSNQPQHFGDGTRLSIL.

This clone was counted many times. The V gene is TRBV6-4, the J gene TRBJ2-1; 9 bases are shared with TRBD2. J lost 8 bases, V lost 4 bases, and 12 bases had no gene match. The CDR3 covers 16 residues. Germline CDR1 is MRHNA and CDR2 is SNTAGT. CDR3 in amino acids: CASSAAGISGSDEQFF. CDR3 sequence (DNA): TGTGCCAGCAGTGCCGCCGGTATTAGCGGGAGCGATGAGCAGTTCTTC.

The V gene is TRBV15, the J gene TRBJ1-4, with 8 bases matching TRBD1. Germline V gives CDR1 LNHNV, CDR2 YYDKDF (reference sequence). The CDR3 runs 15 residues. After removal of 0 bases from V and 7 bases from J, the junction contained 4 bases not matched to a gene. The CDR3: CATSRDGDRGEKLFF. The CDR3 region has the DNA TGTGCCACCAGCAGAGATGGAGACAGGGGTGAAAAACTGTTTTTT.

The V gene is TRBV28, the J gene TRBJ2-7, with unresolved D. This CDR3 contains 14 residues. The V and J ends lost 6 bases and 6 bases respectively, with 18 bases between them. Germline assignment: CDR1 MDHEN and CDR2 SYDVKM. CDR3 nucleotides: TGTGCCAGCAGCCCCGGTGTACCTCTCCGCGAGCAGTACTTC. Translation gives CASSPGVPLREQYF.

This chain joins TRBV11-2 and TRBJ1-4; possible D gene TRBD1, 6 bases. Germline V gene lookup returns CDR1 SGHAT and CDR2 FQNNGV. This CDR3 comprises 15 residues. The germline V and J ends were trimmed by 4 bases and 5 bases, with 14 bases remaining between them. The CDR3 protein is CASSSGTLINEKLFF. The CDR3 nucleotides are TGTGCCAGCAGCTCCGGGACACTAATAAATGAAAAACTGTTTTTT.